This TCR beta chain comes out of a study of long-term antiretroviral therapy in people with HIV (dated by TCRdb to the early 2020s). Turning to the overall study: Collection of the earliest samples took place about a decade ahead of the 2015 WHO recommendation for immediate ART, at a time when ART was typically delayed until CD4 counts fell. No cross-contamination during QIAcube processing was seen in test extractions of a monoclonal T-cell line run alongside a few dozen polyclonal samples. A total of 150 to 200 cryopreserved PBMC samples were contributed to the cohort by 30 adults with confirmed HIV infection, with samples collected serially over a mean of around 6 years (range 1-12). Among the 30 to 35 participants with HIV, fewer than twelve were female. A retrospective serial study tested whether changes in peripheral blood TRB repertoire composition and diversity were associated with ART initiation and durable HIV suppression.

Details on this clone: Its cognate antigen has yet to be identified. No per-base quality is available; no much larger clone lies one base away.

Trimming costs V 4 bases and J 6 bases, and their ends lie 13 bases apart. As encoded in the germline V gene, CDR1 is MNHEY while CDR2 is SVGAGI. CDR3 length: 14 amino acids, cysteine to phenylalanine. The entry retains the CDR3 DNA only, 42 bases that are in frame from base 1. Participants were included only if at least one PBMC sample before ART initiation and at least two post-ART samples were available. All participants with HIV were treated in the United States of America. Before DNA extraction, cryopreserved samples of roughly 1-10 million PBMC were thawed and washed. At the time of the earliest PBMC sample, participants with HIV were aged between 23 and 54 years. Per participant, PBMC samples came from 1-4 timepoints prior to ART initiation and 2-8 timepoints following ART initiation, for a median of 7 samples. Serial HIV viral load, CD4+ T-cell count, ART history and demographic data were obtained for every participant. A Qiagen kit on a QIAcube was used to extract genomic DNA from unsorted PBMC, with samples processed in batches of 12.

What the research found in general, with its limitations: A significant increase in TRB diversity was found to be associated with ART initiation, although TRB diversity was observed to remain significantly below that of transplant donor controls even after long-term ART. Owing to limited PBMC availability, only the TCR beta chain was sequenced, without alpha chain pairing. The samples span the years 2004 to 2017, and the ART regimens used may be less effective than current regimens. No data were available on ART adherence, viral resistance or therapy changes, limiting inferences about post-ART repertoire changes. Because cell numbers in pre-ART samples were limited, unsorted PBMC were profiled instead of sorted CD4+ and CD8+ T cells. Compared with controls, HIV repertoires had narrower CDR3 length ranges, and the network structure pointed to an antigen-experienced repertoire that shifted only slightly toward naive after ART. The repertoire was dominated across all time points by expanded TRB clones identified before ART initiation, although this dominance was seen to fluctuate and to decrease in many PLHIV after ART.

The immunoSEQ hsTCRB v3.0 assay was used at survey level resolution for TRB variable region sequencing. The target sequencing depth for TRB was about 40,000-55,000 T-cell genomes per sample. Pooled TRB libraries were sequenced on an Illumina MiSeq with a v3 150-cycle kit. The paper's data handling went like this. Analysis of repertoires was carried out in R inside a reproducible Nextflow workflow spanning QC, data transformation and analysis. LymphoSeq2, an R package for exploring AIRR-Seq data, was used to implement custom analyses. A few samples yielding fewer than 5000 total TRB sequences were excluded, leaving 150 to 200 analyzed HIV repertoires. Of the 180 to 200 retained HIV repertoires, 55 to 60 were collected before and roughly 130 after ART initiation. Each repertoire was downsampled to 5000 TRB nucleotide sequences, and summary statistics were averaged across 100 downsampling iterations. The analysis kept only TRB sequences whose CDR3 regions were at least seven amino acids long. Diversity was measured with a Shannon entropy-derived clonality score and the Gini coefficient. In the repertoire networks, any two of the top 5000 CDR3 amino acid sequences were connected whenever the two sequences differed by an edit distance of one. For TRB CDR3 amino acid sequences, antigen specificity groups and MHC restriction were predicted with GLIPH2. To flag known CMV, EBV, HIV or tissue antigen associations, CDR3 amino acid sequences were matched against VDJdb and McPAS-TCR. Pre-ART, post-ART and control groups were compared with Wilcoxon signed-rank tests and Holm-Bonferroni correction. TCRdb re-hosts the immuneACCESS table, in-frame sequences only. Its copies lack some clones; in the studies checked, an unresolved V gene accounts for under half of them, and the cause for the rest is not known. V, J and clone size derive from that table, while D and trimming were established from the DNA sequence. The sample has fewer than 30,000 clones on record, around 83% of them singletons. About 5% of the sample is held by the ten biggest clonotypes.

The sequence derives from a man in his thirties or forties with HIV. The chain couples TRBV6-5 to TRBJ1-5; D gene: possibly TRBD1, on 6 matching bases. The input for sequencing was unsorted PBMCs, taken 0.7 years before starting antiretroviral therapy. The CDR3: CASSSPGAGQPQHF. In nucleotides, the sequence is TGTGCCAGCAGTTCCCCGGGGGCCGGTCAGCCCCAGCATTTT.